This is a list of T cell receptor beta chains from one sample in a study of shared clonotypes between healthy human individuals. Produced via immunoSEQ multiplex PCR; TCRdb's table is partial and in-frame only. The sample has roughly 2 million clones; under 97% are singletons. The material sequenced was naive CD4+ T cells sorted from blood. The receptors were gathered from a man aged 18 to 30 in good health. Each CDR3 is given with its conserved first and last residue. The D gene is left open where the match is weak. The size of a clone is reported for some rows only, either as once, few or many, or as a class for expanded clones.

TRBV6-1,TRBJ2-5,TRBD1,NA,CASSELQTRWTGVKTQYF,TGTGCCAGCAGTGAACTCCAGACTAGGTGGACAGGGGTGAAGACCCAGTACTTC
TRBV13,TRBJ2-6,TRBD1,NA,CASSPWTGFGANVLTF,TGTGCCAGCAGCCCCTGGACAGGGTTCGGGGCCAACGTCCTGACTTTC
TRBV19,TRBJ1-2,TRBD1,NA,CASSIDPGQPNYGYTF,TGTGCCAGTAGTATAGATCCGGGACAGCCAAACTATGGCTACACCTTC
TRBV7-2,TRBJ1-1,NA,NA,CASSLVGSMNTEAFF,TGTGCCAGCAGCTTAGTCGGGAGTATGAACACTGAAGCTTTCTTT
TRBV5-6,TRBJ2-1,NA,NA,CASSLRTQPRTLTNEQFF,TGTGCCAGCAGCTTGAGGACTCAACCGCGTACCTTAACCAATGAGCAGTTCTTC
TRBV10-3,TRBJ1-1,NA,NA,CAIREVYGTEAFF,TGTGCCATTCGGGAGGTTTATGGCACTGAAGCTTTCTTT
TRBV29-1,TRBJ2-7,NA,NA,CSVEVGAGAYEQYF,TGCAGCGTTGAAGTGGGGGCAGGGGCGTACGAGCAGTACTTC
TRBV5-1,TRBJ2-1,TRBD2,NA,CASSLPGTSGANEQFF,TGCGCCAGCAGCTTGCCCGGGACTAGCGGGGCCAATGAGCAGTTCTTC
TRBV19,TRBJ2-3,TRBD1,NA,CASSAQGGKDTQYF,TGTGCCAGTAGTGCACAGGGGGGAAAGGATACGCAGTATTTT
TRBV6-1,TRBJ1-1,NA,NA,CASSYTGGTEAFF,TGTGCCAGCAGCTACACGGGAGGAACTGAAGCTTTCTTT
TRBV15,TRBJ2-7,NA,NA,CATSRVKAGEQYF,TGTGCCACCAGCAGAGTAAAGGCAGGCGAGCAGTACTTC
TRBV18,TRBJ1-2,TRBD1,NA,CASSRSDREDGYTF,TGTGCCAGCTCACGTTCGGACAGGGAGGATGGCTACACCTTC
TRBV18,TRBJ2-7,TRBD1,once,CASSPRDSTYEQYF,TGTGCCAGCTCACCAAGGGACAGTACCTACGAGCAGTACTTC
TRBV5-1,TRBJ2-7,TRBD2,NA,CASSLVAGGSYEQYF,TGCGCCAGCAGCTTGGTGGCGGGAGGATCGTACGAGCAGTACTTC
TRBV11-3,TRBJ1-5,NA,NA,CASSLGVVNQPQHF,TGTGCCAGCAGCTTAGGGGTGGTCAATCAGCCCCAGCATTTT